Below are 14 T cell receptor beta chains sequenced from a single sample in a study of a mutant IDH1 vaccine in newly diagnosed glioma. These receptors' targets are unknown. This table comes from immunoSEQ multiplex PCR, and its TCRdb copy is limited to in-frame clones, with some not included. The table shows tens of thousands of clones, with over 65% occurring only once. Documented time point: week 11, during vaccination. It was 300 ug of mutant IDH1 20-mer peptide that made up each vaccine dose, given with topical imiquimod. The specimen was PBMCs, collected from a glioma patient whose treatment included an IDH1 peptide vaccine. The receptors derive from a woman aged 18-29 years with glioma.

A single count supports this clone. V is TRBV29-1 and J is TRBJ2-5; weak D call: TRBD2 (6 bases). CDR1 and CDR2 (germline): SQVTM, ANQGSEA. V was clipped by 4 bases and J by 4 bases, with 16 bases between them. The CDR3 is made up of 14 amino acids. This chain's CDR3 is CSVVFRELGETQYF. In DNA form, the CDR3 reads TGCAGCGTTGTATTTCGGGAGTTAGGAGAGACCCAGTACTTC.

This chain uses TRBV4-1 with TRBJ2-7; a weak D match, TRBD2 (7 bases). The V end lost 0 bases, the J end lost 7 bases, and 16 bases lay between the germline ends. The V gene's germline CDR1 is MGHRA and CDR2 YSYEKL. CDR3 size: 15 residues. The CDR3 sequence is CASSQEKWGRGEQYF. CDR3 nucleotides: TGCGCCAGCAGCCAAGAAAAATGGGGGCGGGGGGAGCAGTACTTC.

The J gene is TRBJ2-7, the V gene TRBV6-1; D gene unclear. Between the trimmed V and J ends, which lost 2 bases and 0 bases, there was a span of 11 bases. Per germline, CDR1 MNHNS and CDR2 SASEGT. CDR3 length equals 15 residues. The CDR3 protein is CASSEFGSSSYEQYF. Here the CDR3 DNA reads TGTGCCAGCAGTGAATTCGGATCGAGCTCCTACGAGCAGTACTTC.

The chain couples TRBV9 to TRBJ2-2; no reliable D call. V lost 3 bases and J lost 2, with 14 bases in between. The CDR3 extends over 16 amino acids. Germline V gene lookup returns CDR1 SGDLS and CDR2 YYNGEE. The CDR3 spells CASSGYFRANTGELFF. The CDR3 region has the DNA TGTGCCAGCAGCGGTTACTTCCGGGCCAACACCGGGGAGCTGTTTTTT.

The chain couples TRBV6-1 to TRBJ2-7; 7 bases map to TRBD2. The germline gives CDR1 MNHNS, CDR2 SASEGT. Germline trimming cut 3 bases from V and 5 bases from J; bases unmatched to any gene: 4. CDR3 size: 13 residues. This chain's CDR3 is CASSELGRDEQYF. The CDR3 DNA follows: TGTGCCAGCAGTGAGTTAGGGAGGGACGAGCAGTACTTC.

V gene TRBV7-8 combines with J gene TRBJ1-5; 10 positions match TRBD1. Germline-derived CDR1 and CDR2 are SGHVS and FQNEAQ. J gave up 6 bases and V 1 base, and 3 bases lay outside the gene matches. The CDR3 sequence is 15 residues long. The CDR3 spells CASSLGQGAVQPQHF. Here the CDR3 DNA reads TGTGCCAGCAGCTTAGGACAGGGGGCGGTTCAGCCCCAGCATTTT.

The V call is TRBV19, the J call TRBJ1-1; D is unclear. Trimming stripped 10 bases from V and 4 bases from J, with 16 bases between. CDR1 LNHDA and CDR2 SQIVND come from the germline V gene (reference sequence). This CDR3 region has 13 residues. CDR3 DNA: TGTGCCACCTCATCGGGGAGGCCCACTGAAGCTTTCTTT. It yields the protein CATSSGRPTEAFF.

A single count supports this clone. The rearrangement uses TRBV19 and TRBJ2-3, with TRBD2 matching 7 bases. In germline, CDR1 is LNHDA, CDR2 SQIVND (reference sequence). The V segment lost 3 bases and the J segment 6 bases; nucleotides outside the gene matches: 3. The CDR3 length is 13 residues. CDR3 DNA: TGTGCCAGTAGTATGATGGGAGGGGATACGCAGTATTTT. Translating it yields CASSMMGGDTQYF.

The V gene is TRBV4-2, the J gene TRBJ1-1, with unresolved D. The CDR3 spans 16 residues. Trimming took 4 bases from V and 4 from J, leaving 19 bases between them. CDR1 is LGHNA, CDR2 YNFKEQ, per germline. CDR3 bases: TGTGCCAGCAGCCCCACCAAGGTCCTGCATCGCACTGAAGCTTTCTTT. Protein product: CASSPTKVLHRTEAFF.

This sequence joins TRBV10-3 and TRBJ1-2; D uncertain. The germline V gene has CDR1 ENHRY and CDR2 SYGVKD. The germline V and J ends were trimmed by 4 bases and 4 bases, with 13 bases remaining between them. The CDR3 length is 14 residues. CDR3 amino acids: CAISAARLPYGYTF. As DNA, the CDR3 is TGTGCCATCAGTGCGGCGCGACTCCCCTATGGCTACACCTTC.

This rearrangement joins TRBV6-1 to TRBJ1-6; tentatively, D is TRBD1 (5 bases). Germline CDR1 MNHNS, CDR2 SASEGT. The CDR3 spans 14 residues. V was cut by 5 bases and J by 8 bases, with 13 bases left in between. CDR3 loop: CASSRGFVDSPLHF. The DNA of the CDR3 is TGTGCCAGCAGTCGGGGGTTCGTTGATTCACCCCTCCACTTT.

The chain carries TRBV7-9 and TRBJ1-1; D may be TRBD1 (5 bases). V shed 7 bases and J shed 7 bases, with 13 bases lying between them. Germline lookup yields CDR1 SEHNR and CDR2 FQNEAQ (reference sequence). CDR3 length: 12 residues. CDR3 protein: CASTPVGGEAFF. In nucleotides, the CDR3 is TGTGCCAGCACCCCCGTTGGGGGTGAAGCTTTCTTT.

The chain joins TRBV28 to TRBJ1-1, with 7 bases identical to TRBD1. There are 15 residues in the CDR3. Germline V lookup: CDR1 MDHEN, CDR2 SYDVKM. Trimming took 3 bases from V and 5 from J; bases not matched to a gene: 9. The CDR3 is CASSFPDRENTEAFF. The DNA of the CDR3 is TGTGCCAGCAGTTTCCCCGACAGGGAGAATACTGAAGCTTTCTTT.

CDR3 nucleotide sequence: TGCAGCGCCGTTAATTCCGGGACAGAGAAAAACATTCAGTACTTC. Its translation is CSAVNSGTEKNIQYF. This rearrangement joins TRBV29-1 to TRBJ2-4; 7 nucleotides align to TRBD1. The CDR3 has 15 amino acids. V was pared by 7 bases and J by 4 bases, with 13 bases of the junction left unmatched. CDR1 is SQVTM and CDR2 is ANQGSEA in the germline V gene. Looking up the rest from reference TRBV29-1 and TRBJ2-4 gives the full variable domain: SAVISQKPSRDICQRGTSLTIQCQVDSQVTMMFWYRQQPGQSLTLIATANQGSEATYESGFVIDKFPISRPNLTFSTLTVSNMSPEDSSIYLCSAVNSGTEKNIQYFGAGTRLSVL.